Listed below are T cell receptor beta chains from one sample, sequenced in a study of shared clonotypes between healthy human individuals. Method: immunoSEQ multiplex PCR; TCRdb's copy keeps in-frame clones and lacks some. The repertoire consists of 2 million to 2.5 million clones, with 80% to 95% occurring once and the leading ten covering 0.35% to 0.5%. The sequenced sample consisted of naive CD4+ T cells from PBMCs. The receptors come from a man aged 18 to 30 in good health. Some clones in this sample may be carry-over from other donors' samples. CDR3s include the opening cysteine and the closing phenylalanine or tryptophan. The order of the fields is clone size, J gene, V gene, D gene, CDR3 DNA, CDR3 protein. The D gene is left open where the match is weak. Some rows have no size entry. The others give once, few or many, or a class for an expanded clone.

clone_size: NA
j_call: TRBJ1-4
v_call: TRBV4-3
d_call: TRBD1
cdr3_nt: TGCGCCAGCAGCCAAGGCAGGGGGCCCAGTGAAAAACTGTTTTTT
cdr3_aa: CASSQGRGPSEKLFF

clone_size: once
j_call: TRBJ2-1
v_call: TRBV27
d_call: NA
cdr3_nt: TGTGCCAGCAGTTTATCATCGGAGGAGGTCCTTGAGCAGTTCTTC
cdr3_aa: CASSLSSEEVLEQFF

clone_size: NA
j_call: TRBJ2-7
v_call: TRBV19
d_call: NA
cdr3_nt: TGTGCCAGTAGTGCCCGGGACAAATCCTACGAGCAGTACTTC
cdr3_aa: CASSARDKSYEQYF

clone_size: NA
j_call: TRBJ2-3
v_call: TRBV27
d_call: TRBD2
cdr3_nt: TGTGCCAGCAGTGCCGGACTAGCGGGGTACACAGATACGCAGTATTTT
cdr3_aa: CASSAGLAGYTDTQYF

clone_size: once
j_call: TRBJ1-5
v_call: TRBV27
d_call: TRBD1
cdr3_nt: TGTGCCAGCAGCCTAGGGGGCAGGTACTATCAGCCCCAGCATTTT
cdr3_aa: CASSLGGRYYQPQHF

clone_size: NA
j_call: TRBJ2-1
v_call: TRBV30
d_call: TRBD2
cdr3_nt: TGTGCCTTGACAGGACTAGCGGGAGTAAGTGAGCAGTTCTTC
cdr3_aa: CALTGLAGVSEQFF

clone_size: NA
j_call: TRBJ1-4
v_call: TRBV14
d_call: NA
cdr3_nt: TGTGCCAGCAGCCAAGATTTATATGAAAAACTGTTTTTT
cdr3_aa: CASSQDLYEKLFF

clone_size: NA
j_call: TRBJ1-3
v_call: TRBV6-5
d_call: NA
cdr3_nt: TGTGCCAGCAGTTACCAGGCCGGCATATCCGGAAACACCATATATTTT
cdr3_aa: CASSYQAGISGNTIYF

clone_size: NA
j_call: TRBJ1-3
v_call: TRBV5-5
d_call: NA
cdr3_nt: TGTGCCAGCAGCTTGGTACTTCCCACCTCTGGAAACACCATATATTTT
cdr3_aa: CASSLVLPTSGNTIYF

clone_size: NA
j_call: TRBJ1-2
v_call: TRBV5-1
d_call: NA
cdr3_nt: TGCGCCAGCAGCTTGGCAGGGAACTATGGCTACACCTTC
cdr3_aa: CASSLAGNYGYTF

clone_size: NA
j_call: TRBJ2-3
v_call: TRBV28
d_call: TRBD2
cdr3_nt: TGTGCCAGCAGTTTTAGCGGGCCAAGCACAGATACGCAGTATTTT
cdr3_aa: CASSFSGPSTDTQYF

clone_size: NA
j_call: TRBJ2-7
v_call: TRBV6-5
d_call: NA
cdr3_nt: TGTGCCAGCAGCCTGGGGAGGGGGCACGACGAGCAGTACTTC
cdr3_aa: CASSLGRGHDEQYF

clone_size: once
j_call: TRBJ2-7
v_call: TRBV14
d_call: NA
cdr3_nt: TGTGCCAGCAGCTACATGTTCCGGGACGGCTACGAGCAGTACTTC
cdr3_aa: CASSYMFRDGYEQYF

clone_size: NA
j_call: TRBJ2-6
v_call: TRBV5-1
d_call: TRBD1
cdr3_nt: TGCGCCAGCAGCTTGGACAGGGGGCTTGGGGCCAACGTCCTGACTTTC
cdr3_aa: CASSLDRGLGANVLTF

clone_size: once
j_call: TRBJ2-7
v_call: TRBV7-8
d_call: NA
cdr3_nt: TGTGCCAGCAGCTTAGGTCTGTGGACCGGGACCCGCTACGAGCAGTACTTC
cdr3_aa: CASSLGLWTGTRYEQYF

clone_size: NA
j_call: TRBJ2-3
v_call: TRBV5-4
d_call: NA
cdr3_nt: TGTGCCAGCAGCTCTAGTAGCGGTACGCAGTATTTT
cdr3_aa: CASSSSSGTQYF

clone_size: NA
j_call: TRBJ1-5
v_call: TRBV6-6
d_call: NA
cdr3_nt: TGTGCCAGCAGAATTCAGCTCGGGGAGCAGCCCCAGCATTTT
cdr3_aa: CASRIQLGEQPQHF

clone_size: NA
j_call: TRBJ2-7
v_call: TRBV4-3
d_call: TRBD1
cdr3_nt: TGCGCCAGCAGCCAAACACAGACAGGGTATCGCGGCGAGCAGTACTTC
cdr3_aa: CASSQTQTGYRGEQYF

clone_size: few
j_call: TRBJ1-1
v_call: TRBV30
d_call: TRBD1
cdr3_nt: TGTGCCTGGCCCGGGACAGGAAACACTGAAGCTTTCTTT
cdr3_aa: CAWPGTGNTEAFF

clone_size: NA
j_call: TRBJ1-1
v_call: TRBV7-2
d_call: NA
cdr3_nt: TGTGCCAGCTCCGACAGAACGTGGGGGACTGAAGCTTTCTTT
cdr3_aa: CASSDRTWGTEAFF

clone_size: NA
j_call: TRBJ2-5
v_call: TRBV10-3
d_call: TRBD1
cdr3_nt: TGTGCCATCAGCCGGGACAGGTCGGCCCCTCAAGAGACCCAGTACTTC
cdr3_aa: CAISRDRSAPQETQYF

clone_size: NA
j_call: TRBJ1-3
v_call: TRBV15
d_call: NA
cdr3_nt: TGTGCCACCAGCGGCAGGGTGGCGGGGGGAAACACCATATATTTT
cdr3_aa: CATSGRVAGGNTIYF

clone_size: NA
j_call: TRBJ1-1
v_call: TRBV11-2
d_call: NA
cdr3_nt: TGTGCCAGCAGCCTCCCTAGGAACACTGAAGCTTTCTTT
cdr3_aa: CASSLPRNTEAFF

clone_size: NA
j_call: TRBJ2-3
v_call: TRBV7-6
d_call: TRBD2
cdr3_nt: TGTGCCAGCAGCGGGAGGGTGGCTAGCGGGCGCACAGATACGCAGTATTTT
cdr3_aa: CASSGRVASGRTDTQYF

clone_size: NA
j_call: TRBJ1-1
v_call: TRBV28
d_call: TRBD1
cdr3_nt: TGTGCCAGCAGTTTGGTCGGGGGACAGGGGCACACTGAAGCTTTCTTT
cdr3_aa: CASSLVGGQGHTEAFF

clone_size: NA
j_call: TRBJ1-5
v_call: TRBV28
d_call: TRBD1
cdr3_nt: TGTGCCAGCAGTGGGACAGGGGTTTTTCAGCCCCAGCATTTT
cdr3_aa: CASSGTGVFQPQHF

clone_size: NA
j_call: TRBJ2-5
v_call: TRBV7-2
d_call: NA
cdr3_nt: TGTGCCAGCAGCTCTGACGGTTGGTACCAAGAGACCCAGTACTTC
cdr3_aa: CASSSDGWYQETQYF

clone_size: NA
j_call: TRBJ1-1
v_call: TRBV18
d_call: NA
cdr3_nt: TGTGCCAGCTCATCACAACTGGGGTGGGACAACTTGAACACTGAAGCTTTCTTT
cdr3_aa: CASSSQLGWDNLNTEAFF

clone_size: NA
j_call: TRBJ2-1
v_call: TRBV5-5
d_call: NA
cdr3_nt: TGTGCCAGCAGCGACGAGCGGAGCTCCTACAATGAGCAGTTCTTC
cdr3_aa: CASSDERSSYNEQFF

clone_size: NA
j_call: TRBJ2-1
v_call: TRBV5-4
d_call: TRBD2
cdr3_nt: TGTGCCAGCAGCTTCCAATGGACGGGAGGGCAATACAATGAGCAGTTCTTC
cdr3_aa: CASSFQWTGGQYNEQFF

clone_size: once
j_call: TRBJ2-7
v_call: TRBV5-1
d_call: NA
cdr3_nt: TGCGCCAGCAGCCGGGTTGGCGGATCATCCTACGAGCAGTACTTC
cdr3_aa: CASSRVGGSSYEQYF

clone_size: NA
j_call: TRBJ1-1
v_call: TRBV4-3
d_call: NA
cdr3_nt: TGCGCCAGCAGCCAACGTCGCGGCACAAACACTGAAGCTTTCTTT
cdr3_aa: CASSQRRGTNTEAFF

clone_size: NA
j_call: TRBJ2-2
v_call: TRBV18
d_call: NA
cdr3_nt: TGTGCCAGCTCACCACGTCAGGGTGACACCGGGGAGCTGTTTTTT
cdr3_aa: CASSPRQGDTGELFF

clone_size: NA
j_call: TRBJ2-1
v_call: TRBV4-3
d_call: NA
cdr3_nt: TGCGCCAGCAGCCAAGGCGGTTACGGGGAGTCGTCCTACAATGAGCAGTTCTTC
cdr3_aa: CASSQGGYGESSYNEQFF

clone_size: NA
j_call: TRBJ1-2
v_call: TRBV15
d_call: NA
cdr3_nt: TGTGCCACCAGCAGAGACATAGGGATAGTTAGTCGTGGCTACACCTTC
cdr3_aa: CATSRDIGIVSRGYTF